This TCR beta chain appears in the sequencing data of a study of T cells in Graves' hyperthyroidism and ophthalmopathy. It was RNA transcripts that yielded the amplified TCR beta CDR3 regions. HTBI primers drove first-round RT-PCR of the TCR CDR3. A single record per CDR3 protein comes from TCRdb applying MiXCR to the multiplex PCR reads. The sample contains around 350,000 distinct CDR3 sequences, about 18% of which appear only once. The table lists this clonotype with many counts. CDR3 length equals 13 residues. Trimming pared 2 bases from V and 4 bases from J, leaving 9 bases between. Germline V CDR1 and CDR2: DFQATT, SNEGSKA (reference sequence).

The sequence was collected from a woman aged 18-29 years with Graves' hyperthyroidism. The specimen sequenced was blood. The chain recombines TRBV20-1 with TRBJ2-4; D not certain. The CDR3 DNA follows: TGCAGTGCTAGATCTCAGAAAAAAAACATTCAGTACTTC. This codes for CSARSQKKNIQYF.